Listed below are T cell receptor beta chains from one sample, sequenced in a study of cytomegalovirus exposure and HLA in healthy donors. Profiled with immunoSEQ multiplex PCR; TCRdb holds only in-frame clones, not every one. The profile shows about 190,000 clones, around 84% of them singletons. Source material: PBMCs. All receptors derive from a woman younger than 30 in good health and CMV-seronegative. Both conserved end residues are part of each CDR3. Fields, in order: CDR3 protein, CDR3 DNA, V gene, CDR3 length, clone size, D gene, J gene. D genes are given only for firm matches. Size values are once, few and many counts, or a class for expanded clones, and some rows have none.

CDR3: CASSPWGPTETQYF
DNA: TGTGCCAGCTCACCATGGGGCCCCACGGAGACCCAGTACTTC
V: TRBV18
length: 14
size: -
D: -
J: TRBJ2-5

CDR3: CASTPGQGAYEQYF
DNA: TGTGCCAGTACCCCGGGACAGGGGGCGTACGAGCAGTACTTC
V: TRBV19
length: 14
size: -
D: TRBD1
J: TRBJ2-7

CDR3: CASRSGTSGREADTQYF
DNA: TGTGCCAGCAGATCCGGGACTAGCGGGCGGGAGGCAGATACGCAGTATTTT
V: TRBV11-2
length: 17
size: -
D: TRBD2
J: TRBJ2-3

CDR3: CASSYSQAGHYGYTF
DNA: TGTGCCAGCAGTTACAGTCAGGCAGGGCACTATGGCTACACCTTC
V: TRBV6-5
length: 15
size: -
D: -
J: TRBJ1-2

CDR3: CASSLAGLREEQYF
DNA: TGTGCCAGCAGCTTAGCGGGACTGAGAGAAGAGCAGTACTTC
V: TRBV11-3
length: 14
size: once
D: -
J: TRBJ2-7

CDR3: CASSPGTSGSNEQYF
DNA: TGTGCCAGCAGTCCTGGGACTAGCGGGAGTAACGAGCAGTACTTC
V: TRBV6-1
length: 15
size: -
D: TRBD2
J: TRBJ2-7

CDR3: CASALAGVTDTQYF
DNA: TGCGCCAGCGCACTAGCGGGAGTCACAGATACGCAGTATTTT
V: TRBV5-1
length: 14
size: -
D: TRBD2
J: TRBJ2-3

CDR3: CASSLTARGGQGELFF
DNA: TGTGCCAGTAGTCTCACCGCGAGGGGGGGCCAAGGGGAGCTGTTTTTT
V: TRBV19
length: 16
size: -
D: -
J: TRBJ2-2

CDR3: CASSQSAGTGGTNEQFF
DNA: TGCGCCAGCAGCCAGTCAGCCGGGACTGGGGGTACCAATGAGCAGTTCTTC
V: TRBV4-3
length: 17
size: -
D: -
J: TRBJ2-1

CDR3: CAWAGLPRSYEQYF
DNA: TGTGCCTGGGCAGGGTTACCGCGTTCCTACGAGCAGTACTTC
V: TRBV30
length: 14
size: -
D: -
J: TRBJ2-7

CDR3: CSVSLRGAFGETQYF
DNA: TGCAGCGTATCCCTCCGGGGGGCCTTTGGGGAGACCCAGTACTTC
V: TRBV29-1
length: 15
size: -
D: -
J: TRBJ2-5

CDR3: CASSENVRTPNLNTEAFF
DNA: TGTGCCAGCAGTGAAAATGTCAGGACACCGAATTTGAACACTGAAGCTTTCTTT
V: TRBV2
length: 18
size: -
D: -
J: TRBJ1-1

CDR3: CASSLAARGELFF
DNA: TGCGCCAGCAGCTTGGCCGCCAGGGGGGAGCTGTTTTTT
V: TRBV5-1
length: 13
size: -
D: -
J: TRBJ2-2

CDR3: CASSYGTGGVPRWF
DNA: TGTGCCAGCAGCTACGGGACAGGGGGCGTCCCCCGATGGTTT
V: TRBV5-5
length: 14
size: -
D: TRBD1
J: TRBJ1-4

CDR3: CASSLVGGSNQPQHF
DNA: TGCGCCAGCAGCTTGGTAGGGGGCAGCAATCAGCCCCAGCATTTT
V: TRBV5-1
length: 15
size: -
D: TRBD1
J: TRBJ1-5

CDR3: CASSSGGRVNYEQYF
DNA: TGTGCCAGCAGCTCCGGGGGGAGGGTGAACTACGAGCAGTACTTC
V: TRBV7-8
length: 15
size: -
D: TRBD2
J: TRBJ2-7

CDR3: CASKIGGGQGPLHF
DNA: TGTGCCAGCAAGATCGGGGGGGGGCAAGGACCCCTCCACTTT
V: TRBV7-9
length: 14
size: -
D: -
J: TRBJ1-6

CDR3: CASSVDPGPPQGEQYF
DNA: TGTGCCAGCAGCGTAGATCCAGGGCCACCTCAGGGCGAGCAGTACTTC
V: TRBV9
length: 16
size: -
D: -
J: TRBJ2-7

CDR3: CSAREQHTQHF
DNA: TGCAGTGCTAGGGAGCAGCATACCCAGCATTTT
V: TRBV20-1
length: 11
size: -
D: -
J: TRBJ1-5

CDR3: CASRQSSYNEQFF
DNA: TGTGCCAGCAGACAGAGCTCCTACAATGAGCAGTTCTTC
V: TRBV28
length: 13
size: once
D: -
J: TRBJ2-1

CDR3: CASSKTGGGLPQHF
DNA: TGTGCCAGTAGTAAAACAGGGGGCGGGTTGCCCCAGCATTTT
V: TRBV19
length: 14
size: -
D: TRBD1
J: TRBJ1-5

CDR3: CASSVKGQDTEAFF
DNA: TGTGCCAGCAGCGTGAAGGGACAGGACACTGAAGCTTTCTTT
V: TRBV9
length: 14
size: -
D: TRBD1
J: TRBJ1-1

CDR3: CASSPDRAYGYTF
DNA: TGTGCCAGCTCACCTGACAGGGCCTATGGCTACACCTTC
V: TRBV18
length: 13
size: once
D: TRBD1
J: TRBJ1-2

CDR3: CASSPPRSNQPQHF
DNA: TGTGCCAGCAGCCCGCCGCGCAGCAATCAGCCCCAGCATTTT
V: TRBV5-5
length: 14
size: -
D: -
J: TRBJ1-5

CDR3: CASMGGGELFF
DNA: TGCGCCAGCATGGGGGGCGGGGAGCTGTTTTTT
V: TRBV4-1
length: 11
size: once
D: -
J: TRBJ2-2

CDR3: CASSYGGRGNQPQHF
DNA: TGTGCCAGCAGTTATGGAGGGAGAGGCAATCAGCCCCAGCATTTT
V: TRBV6-6
length: 15
size: -
D: -
J: TRBJ1-5

CDR3: CASSPGTSGRGTDTQYF
DNA: TGTGCCAGCAGCCCAGGGACTAGCGGGAGAGGCACAGATACGCAGTATTTT
V: TRBV7-3
length: 17
size: -
D: TRBD2
J: TRBJ2-3

CDR3: CASSYSGANYGYTF
DNA: TGTGCCAGCAGTTACTCCGGGGCTAACTATGGCTACACCTTC
V: TRBV6-6
length: 14
size: -
D: -
J: TRBJ1-2